The sequence of this TCR beta chain was determined in a study of beta chain features in type 1 diabetes. Sequenced material consisted of expressed TCRB transcripts (all of the isolated RNA was reverse transcribed). Data came from immunoSEQ multiplex PCR; TCRdb stores just in-frame clones and leaves some out. The profile covers more than 300,000 clones, with around 16% appearing a single time and approximately 0.019% taken by the ten largest. Concerning this clone: A read error may produce the germline difference seen at one junction end.

The CDR3 sequence is 15 residues long. CDR1 is MNHNY, CDR2 SVGAGI, per germline (reference sequence). The specimen was naive CD4+ T cells from blood. The chain joins TRBV6-6 to TRBJ2-7; D perhaps matches TRBD2 (6 bases). This sequence originates from a young woman in good health. The CDR3 sequence: CASSSPRGGTYGQYF. Written as DNA, the CDR3 is TGTGCCAGCAGCTCCCCTAGAGGAGGGACCTACGGGCAGTACTTC.